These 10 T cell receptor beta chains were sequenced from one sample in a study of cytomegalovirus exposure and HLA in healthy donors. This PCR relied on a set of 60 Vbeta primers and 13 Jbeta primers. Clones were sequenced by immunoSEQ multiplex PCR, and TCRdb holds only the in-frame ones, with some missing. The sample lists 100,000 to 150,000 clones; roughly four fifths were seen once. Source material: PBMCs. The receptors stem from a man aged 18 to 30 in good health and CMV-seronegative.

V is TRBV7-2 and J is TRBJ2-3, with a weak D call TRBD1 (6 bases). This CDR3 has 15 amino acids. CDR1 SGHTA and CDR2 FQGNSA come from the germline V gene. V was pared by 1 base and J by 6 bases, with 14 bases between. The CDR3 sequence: CASSLDGQPRDTQYF. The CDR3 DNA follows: TGTGCCAGCAGCTTAGATGGACAGCCCCGGGATACGCAGTATTTT.

In DNA form, the CDR3 reads TGCGCCAGCAGTCAGCCAGGACAGGGGAGTAGGGAGCAGTACTTC. Protein product: CASSQPGQGSREQYF. This chain links TRBV23-1 with TRBJ2-7; 9 bases fit TRBD1. TRBV23-1 qualifies as an ORF whose function is uncertain. V shed 3 bases and J 7 bases; nucleotides not matched to a gene: 10. The CDR3 is 15 amino acids.

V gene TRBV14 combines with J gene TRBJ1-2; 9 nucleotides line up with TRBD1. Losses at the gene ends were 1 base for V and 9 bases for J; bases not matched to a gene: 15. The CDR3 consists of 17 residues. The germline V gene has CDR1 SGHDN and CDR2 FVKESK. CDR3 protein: CASSQGQTTGGNGRYTF. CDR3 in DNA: TGTGCCAGCAGCCAAGGCCAGACGACAGGGGGGAATGGACGCTACACCTTC.

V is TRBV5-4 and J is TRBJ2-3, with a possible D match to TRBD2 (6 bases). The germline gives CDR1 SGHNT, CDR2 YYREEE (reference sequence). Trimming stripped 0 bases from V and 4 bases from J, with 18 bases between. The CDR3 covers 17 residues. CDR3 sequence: CASSLVSRGGNADTQYF. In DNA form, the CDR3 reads TGTGCCAGCAGCTTGGTTTCTCGGGGCGGGAATGCAGATACGCAGTATTTT.

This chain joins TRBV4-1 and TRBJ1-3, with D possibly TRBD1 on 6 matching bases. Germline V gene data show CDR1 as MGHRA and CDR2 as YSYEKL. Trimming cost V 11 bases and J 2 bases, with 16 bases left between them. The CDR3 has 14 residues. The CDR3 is CALRRGAAGNTIYF. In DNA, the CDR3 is TGCGCCCTTCGACGGGGGGCGGCTGGAAACACCATATATTTT.

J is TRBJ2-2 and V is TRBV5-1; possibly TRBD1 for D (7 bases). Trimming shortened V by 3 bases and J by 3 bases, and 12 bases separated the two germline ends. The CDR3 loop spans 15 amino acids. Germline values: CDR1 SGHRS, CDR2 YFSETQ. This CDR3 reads CASSSPGGYTGELFF. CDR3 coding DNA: TGCGCCAGCAGCTCGCCAGGGGGGTACACCGGGGAGCTGTTTTTT.

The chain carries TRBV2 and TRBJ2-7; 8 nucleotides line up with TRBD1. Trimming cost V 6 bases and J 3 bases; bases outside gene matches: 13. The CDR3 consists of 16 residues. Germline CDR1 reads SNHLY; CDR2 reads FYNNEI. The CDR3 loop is CASRPGQGRGNYEQYF. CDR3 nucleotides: TGTGCCAGCAGGCCCGGACAGGGCAGGGGAAACTACGAGCAGTACTTC.

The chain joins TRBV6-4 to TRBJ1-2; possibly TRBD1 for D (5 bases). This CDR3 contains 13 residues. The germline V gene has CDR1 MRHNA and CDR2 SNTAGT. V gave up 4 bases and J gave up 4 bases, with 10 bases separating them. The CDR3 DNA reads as TGTGCCAGCAGTGTGCGGGGGACCTATGGCTACACCTTC. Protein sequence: CASSVRGTYGYTF.

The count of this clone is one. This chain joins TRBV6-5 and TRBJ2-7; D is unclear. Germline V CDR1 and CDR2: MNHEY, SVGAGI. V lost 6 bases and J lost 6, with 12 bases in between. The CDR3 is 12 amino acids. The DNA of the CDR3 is TGTGCCAGCAGATCCCCCCGGGTCGAGCAGTACTTC. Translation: CASRSPRVEQYF.

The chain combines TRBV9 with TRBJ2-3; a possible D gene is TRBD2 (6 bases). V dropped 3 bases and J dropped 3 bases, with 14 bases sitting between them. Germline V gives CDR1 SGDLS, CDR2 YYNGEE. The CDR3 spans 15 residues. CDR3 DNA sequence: TGTGCCAGCAGCGGGCGGGGTGGGAGAACAGATACGCAGTATTTT. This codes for CASSGRGGRTDTQYF.